These 13 T cell receptor beta chains originate from one sample sequenced in a study of control samples from healthy donors and cancer patients. Data came from immunoSEQ multiplex PCR; TCRdb stores just in-frame clones and leaves some out. The table lists fewer than 500,000 clones, 75% to 95% of them singletons. Sequencing was carried out using PBMCs. These receptors were obtained from a man aged 40-50 years with head and neck cancer.

The chain uses TRBV28 and TRBJ1-1; perhaps TRBD1 as D (6 bases). Germline V gene data show CDR1 as MDHEN and CDR2 as SYDVKM. This CDR3 comprises 16 residues. V gave up 8 bases and J gave up 10 bases, with 29 bases separating them. The CDR3 DNA reads as TGTGCCAGCCTACAAGACACCGGGTTAAGGGGGAGGGGAGCTTTCTTT. Translating it yields CASLQDTGLRGRGAFF.

This sequence joins TRBV11-1 and TRBJ1-1; D may be TRBD1 (6 bases). Trimming removed 1 base at V and 0 bases at J, with 12 bases between. This CDR3 region has 16 residues. Germline V CDR1 and CDR2: SGHAT, FQDESV (reference sequence). CDR3 amino acids: CASSLGRDTLNTEAFF. DNA for the CDR3: TGTGCCAGCAGCTTAGGTAGGGACACCTTGAACACTGAAGCTTTCTTT.

The CDR3: CASSSDSNEQFF. As DNA, the CDR3 is TGTGCCAGCAGTTCAGACAGTAATGAGCAGTTCTTC. The chain employs TRBV6-2 or TRBV6-3 and TRBJ2-1, with D maybe TRBD1 (5 bases). The CDR3 consists of 12 residues. V dropped 4 bases and J dropped 7 bases, with 8 bases sitting between them. Germline V CDR1 and CDR2: MNHEY, SVGEGT.

The chain has TRBV5-6 and TRBJ2-1, with 10 bases aligning to TRBD2. V lost 7 bases and J lost 4; bases outside the gene matches: 8. This CDR3 has 15 amino acids. Per the germline V gene, CDR1 is SGHDT and CDR2 is YYEEEE. The CDR3 DNA is TGTGCCAGCCAGGGATCTAGCGGGGGTTACAATGAGCAGTTCTTC. Translation gives CASQGSSGGYNEQFF.

The chain employs TRBV3-1 (or the pseudogene TRBV3-2) and TRBJ1-1, with TRBD1 matching over 11 bases. Germline loops: CDR1 LGHDT, CDR2 YNNKEL (reference sequence). J lost 4 bases, V lost 2 bases, and 3 bases had no gene match. The CDR3 contains 15 residues. DNA for the CDR3: TGTGCCAGCAGCCAACATGGGACAGGGGGCACTGAAGCTTTCTTT. Protein: CASSQHGTGGTEAFF.

The gene calls are TRBV6-4 and TRBJ2-6, with 7 bases identical to TRBD1. Germline lookup yields CDR1 MRHNA and CDR2 SNTAGT. This CDR3 spans 16 amino acids. V trimming: 6 bases; J trimming: 0 bases; junction bases outside the gene matches: 5. The CDR3 nucleotides read TGTGCCAGCAGCGGGACAGTTGGCTCTGGGGCCAACGTCCTGACTTTC. As protein: CASSGTVGSGANVLTF.

This chain connects TRBV27 to TRBJ2-7, with a possible D match to TRBD1 (5 bases). The CDR3 sequence is 14 residues long. Germline V gene lookup returns CDR1 MNHEY and CDR2 SMNVEV (reference sequence). V was cut by 1 base and J by 0 bases, with 7 bases left in between. The CDR3 DNA reads as TGTGCCAGCAGTTTATACGACAGCTCCTACGAGCAGTACTTC. This encodes CASSLYDSSYEQYF.

The chain employs TRBV14 and TRBJ2-7, with D perhaps matching TRBD2 (6 bases). Germline CDR1 is SGHDN and CDR2 is FVKESK. The CDR3 consists of 17 residues. The V end was cut by 0 bases, the J end by 5 bases, with 20 bases between. This CDR3 reads CASSQDLGGARFHEQYF. The CDR3 DNA follows: TGTGCCAGCAGCCAAGATCTCGGGGGAGCTAGATTCCACGAGCAGTACTTC. Full variable domain (outside the CDR3, taken from reference TRBV14 and TRBJ2-7): EAGVTQFPSHSVIEKGQTVTLRCDPISGHDNLYWYRRVMGKEIKFLLHFVKESKQDESGMPNNRFLAERTGGTYSTLKVQPAELEDSGVYFCASSQDLGGARFHEQYFGPGTRLTVT.

This clone was recorded only once. The chain employs TRBV3-1 (or the pseudogene TRBV3-2) and TRBJ1-1, with D possibly being TRBD1 (5 bases). This CDR3 comprises 12 residues. Trimming removed 3 bases at V and 3 bases at J, with 5 bases between. CDR1 is LGHDT and CDR2 is YNNKEL in the germline V gene (reference sequence). The CDR3 nucleotides read TGTGCCAGCAGCCAGGGGGACACTGAAGCTTTCTTT. It translates to CASSQGDTEAFF.

This clone was counted a single time. The rearrangement links TRBV6-5 to TRBJ1-3; no firm D call. The CDR3 length is 13 residues. CDR1 and CDR2 (germline): MNHEY, SVGAGI. V gave up 6 bases and J gave up 4 bases, with 10 bases separating them. CDR3 in DNA: TGTGCCAGCAGAATGGGGTTCGGAAACACCATATATTTT. The encoded protein is CASRMGFGNTIYF.

For the CDR3, the DNA is TGCGCCAGCAGCCAAGATATGCCGGGGGCTTTTGGCTACACCTTC. It codes for CASSQDMPGAFGYTF. This chain connects TRBV4-3 to TRBJ1-2, with D perhaps TRBD1 (6 bases). CDR1 is LGHNA and CDR2 is YSLEER in the germline V gene. The CDR3 consists of 15 residues. The ends were cut back, 0 bases at V and 7 bases at J, with 15 bases in the middle.

The chain recombines TRBV4-2 with TRBJ2-3; the match to TRBD2 covers 7 bases. This CDR3 spans 16 amino acids. Per the germline V gene, CDR1 is LGHNA and CDR2 is YNFKEQ. The ends lost 0 bases at V and 2 bases at J; junction bases unmatched: 5. CDR3 residues: CASSQDWTRSTDTQYF. CDR3 bases: TGTGCCAGCAGCCAAGATTGGACTAGATCCACAGATACGCAGTATTTT.

Of note for this clone: A junction boundary mismatches the germline segment, possibly from a read error. This chain links TRBV6-5 with TRBJ2-2, with a tentative D call TRBD2 (5 bases). CDR3 length equals 15 residues. Germline CDR1 MNHEY, CDR2 SVGAGI. As DNA, the CDR3 is TGTGCCAGCAGTTACCGTGGACTGAACGCCGGGGAGCTGTTTTTT. As protein: CASSYRGLNAGELFF.